This passage covers 10 T cell receptor beta chains from one sample sequenced in a study of blood T cell repertoires in COVID-19. Sequencing was performed with immunoSEQ multiplex PCR; in TCRdb, only in-frame clones are kept and a portion is missing. The data contain about 140,000 clones, approximately 85% of them seen just once; the ten biggest clones take up roughly 2.9%. The specimen sequenced was peripheral blood. The origin of the receptors is a man over 45 with acute or convalescent COVID-19.

The chain joins TRBV18 to TRBJ2-5; tentative D call: TRBD2 (6 bases). Germline values: CDR1 KGHSH, CDR2 LQKENI. This CDR3 has 15 residues. V was cut by 3 bases and J by 5 bases, with 16 bases left in between. CDR3 nucleotide sequence: TGTGCCAGCTCACCCGCTAGTTATGGAGGGGAGACCCAGTACTTC. It specifies CASSPASYGGETQYF.

The rearrangement uses TRBV18 and TRBJ2-2; 10 bases are a match to TRBD1. J gave up 9 bases and V 6 bases, and 7 bases lay outside the gene matches. CDR3 length: 14 amino acids. CDR1 KGHSH and CDR2 LQKENI come from the germline V gene. CDR3 nucleotide sequence: TGTGCCAGCTCCACCGGACAGGGGGTCTGGGAGCTGTTTTTT. Protein: CASSTGQGVWELFF. The complete variable domain, with remaining parts taken from reference TRBV18 and TRBJ2-2, reads NAGVMQNPRHLVRRRGQEARLRCSPMKGHSHVYWYRQLPEEGLKFMVYLQKENIIDESGMPKERFSAEFPKEGPSILRIQQVVRGDSAAYFCASSTGQGVWELFFGEGSRLTVL.

This CDR3 is CASRPGGTYGYTF. The CDR3 DNA is TGTGCCAGCCGTCCGGGGGGCACCTATGGCTACACCTTC. This sequence joins TRBV27 and TRBJ1-2; D perhaps matches TRBD1 (6 bases). Germline V gene data show CDR1 as MNHEY and CDR2 as SMNVEV (reference sequence). Trimming took off 8 bases at V and 4 bases at J, with 14 bases between the two ends. CDR3 size: 13 residues.

The rearrangement joins TRBV6-1 to TRBJ2-7, with 7 bases fitting TRBD1. Germline-derived CDR1 and CDR2 are MNHNS and SASEGT. Trimming took 1 base from V and 2 from J; bases not matched to a gene: 5. The CDR3 totals 15 residues. The CDR3 protein is CASSEERDRPYEQYF. The CDR3 DNA follows: TGTGCCAGCAGTGAAGAAAGGGACAGACCCTACGAGCAGTACTTC.

The genes are TRBV9 and TRBJ2-3; TRBD2 matches 8 bases. Trimming at V came to 4 bases and at J to 0 bases, leaving 7 bases not matched to a gene. Germline CDR1 reads SGDLS; CDR2 reads YYNGEE. This CDR3 comprises 16 residues. In DNA form, the CDR3 reads TGTGCCAGCAGCCGCGCTAGCGGGCCTAGCACAGATACGCAGTATTTT. It codes for CASSRASGPSTDTQYF.

This clone was seen more than once but under ten times. The CDR3, as DNA: TGTGCCAGCAGGATTCCCGGGACTAGTGTCAATGAGCAGTTCTTC. It specifies CASRIPGTSVNEQFF. The J gene is TRBJ2-1, the V gene TRBV11-3, with TRBD2 identical over 8 bases. This CDR3 contains 15 residues. In germline, CDR1 is SGHNT, CDR2 YENEEA. The junction had 10 bases not matched to a gene; V was cut back by 6 bases and J by 6 bases.

The chain is built from TRBV28 and TRBJ2-5; a possible D gene is TRBD1 (5 bases). From germline, CDR1 is MDHEN and CDR2 SYDVKM. With 5 bases removed from V and 4 bases from J, the gap between germline ends came to 14 bases. The CDR3 is 14 amino acids. In DNA form, the CDR3 reads TGTGCCAGCAGTGAAGTGGGGCCAGGAGAGACCCAGTACTTC. Its translation is CASSEVGPGETQYF.

This clone was detected only a few times. CDR3 sequence reads: CASSSDRSSYNEQFF. The CDR3 region has the DNA TGTGCCAGCAGCTCAGACAGAAGCTCCTACAATGAGCAGTTCTTC. The chain uses TRBV5-6 and TRBJ2-1, with D maybe TRBD1 (5 bases). V lost 3 bases, J lost 0 bases, and 10 bases lay in between. The CDR3 extends over 15 amino acids. CDR1 SGHDT and CDR2 YYEEEE come from the germline V gene.

The gene calls are TRBV7-2 and TRBJ1-3; a weak D match, TRBD1 (6 bases). In germline, CDR1 is SGHTA, CDR2 FQGNSA. V lost 5 bases, J lost 2 bases, and 13 bases lay in between. The CDR3 extends over 15 amino acids. This chain's CDR3 is CASSLTGSPGNTIYF. DNA for the CDR3: TGTGCCAGCAGCCTCACAGGGTCCCCTGGAAACACCATATATTTT.

The chain couples TRBV24-1 to TRBJ2-3, with 12 bases matching TRBD2. The CDR3 is 16 amino acids. V shed 2 bases and J 6 bases; nucleotides not matched to a gene: 5. Germline V lookup: CDR1 KGHDR, CDR2 SFDVKD. The CDR3 sequence: CATSDWTSGAGDTQYF. CDR3 nucleotides: TGTGCCACCAGTGATTGGACTAGCGGGGCCGGCGATACGCAGTATTTT.